This passage covers 29 T cell receptor beta chains from one sample sequenced in a study of spatial heterogeneity in lung cancer. Time point of the sample: sample taken at primary tumor resection. Whole RNA came from tumor, nontumor lung or frozen PBMC and was sequenced without being sorted. TCRdb analysed the 5' RACE reads with MiXCR anew, one entry per CDR3 protein. This table holds around 60,000 distinct CDR3 sequences, approximately 8% found once. This sample comprised PBMCs, obtained at surgery. Receptors were obtained from a female donor with early-stage non-small cell lung cancer.

The table lists this clonotype with many counts. The chain is built from TRBV10-2 and TRBJ2-1; 15 bases map to TRBD2. The junction had 5 bases not matched to a gene; V was cut back by 5 bases and J by 0 bases. Per the germline V gene, CDR1 is WSHSY and CDR2 is SAAADI. CDR3 size: 18 residues. CDR3 in amino acids: CASSPGLAGGSSYNEQFF. The CDR3, as DNA: TGCGCCAGCAGTCCGGGACTAGCGGGGGGTAGCTCCTACAATGAGCAGTTCTTC.

The chain employs TRBV7-6 and TRBJ2-5; the D gene is possibly TRBD2 (6 bases). CDR1 and CDR2 (germline): SGHVS, FNYEAQ. The ends were cut back, 6 bases at V and 2 bases at J, with 13 bases in the middle. CDR3 size: 14 residues. Here the CDR3 reads CASSPRRGQETQYF. CDR3 sequence (DNA): TGTGCCAGCAGTCCGCGGAGGGGTCAAGAGACCCAGTACTTC.

In this sample, this clonotype turned up a few times. The chain recombines TRBV29-1 with TRBJ2-1; D tentatively fits TRBD1 or TRBD2 (5 bases each). V lost 3 bases and J lost 6, with 12 bases in between. Germline V lookup: CDR1 SQVTM, CDR2 ANQGSEA. There are 13 residues in the CDR3. CDR3 protein: CSVDKGRGNEQFF. As DNA, the CDR3 is TGCAGCGTTGATAAGGGGAGAGGCAATGAGCAGTTCTTC.

This clonotype was seen repeatedly, ten times or more. J is TRBJ2-2 and V is TRBV9, with 7 bases aligning to TRBD1. CDR3 length: 13 residues. The V segment lost 2 bases and the J segment 5 bases; nucleotides outside the gene matches: 0. The germline V gene encodes CDR1 SGDLS and CDR2 YYNGEE. The CDR3 loop is CASSVTGTGELFF. CDR3 coding DNA: TGTGCCAGCAGCGTGACAGGGACCGGGGAGCTGTTTTTT.

In this sample, this clonotype turned up a few times. The chain links TRBV28 to TRBJ1-5, with D possibly matching TRBD1 (5 bases). Trimming pared 5 bases from V and 5 bases from J, leaving 16 bases between. The length of the CDR3 is 15 residues. Germline assignment: CDR1 MDHEN and CDR2 SYDVKM. The CDR3 DNA sequence: TGTGCCAGCAGTCCCTGGCAGGGAGAGGATCAGCCCCAGCATTTT. Translated: CASSPWQGEDQPQHF.

This clonotype came up many times. V and J are TRBV5-1 and TRBJ2-5; 9 positions agree with TRBD1. CDR1 SGHRS and CDR2 YFSETQ come from the germline V gene. The CDR3 contains 14 residues. The trim removed 4 bases at V and 5 bases at J, leaving 6 bases unmatched. The CDR3 spells CASSPPGTGETQYF. DNA for the CDR3: TGCGCCAGCAGCCCACCCGGGACAGGGGAGACCCAGTACTTC.

This clonotype has a count of ten or more. V is TRBV9 and J is TRBJ1-2; no reliable D call. The CDR3 extends over 12 amino acids. CDR1 is SGDLS and CDR2 is YYNGEE in the germline V gene. V gave up 3 bases and J gave up 4 bases, with 7 bases separating them. The CDR3 is CASSDDFYGYTF. The CDR3 nucleotides read TGTGCCAGCAGCGATGACTTCTATGGCTACACCTTC.

This clonotype was counted between two and nine times. This rearrangement joins TRBV7-3 to TRBJ2-3; D unclear. The CDR3 is 14 amino acids. The germline V and J ends were trimmed by 3 bases and 2 bases, with 9 bases remaining between them. The germline gives CDR1 SGHTA, CDR2 FQGTGA. CDR3 residues: CASSLVGNTDTQYF. The CDR3 DNA reads as TGTGCCAGCAGCTTGGTGGGCAACACAGATACGCAGTATTTT.

This clonotype was seen many times. The chain has TRBV7-2 and TRBJ2-7; D is perhaps TRBD2 (5 bases). There are 15 residues in the CDR3. Trimming pared 3 bases from V and 7 bases from J, leaving 19 bases between. Germline CDR1 and CDR2: SGHTA and FQGNSA. The CDR3 protein is CASSFKSSKFGEQYV. CDR3 coding DNA: TGTGCCAGCAGCTTTAAGTCTAGCAAGTTCGGTGAGCAGTACGTC.

This clonotype was seen ten or more times. The chain carries TRBV5-1 and TRBJ1-2; tentative D call: TRBD1 (6 bases). The CDR3 is 15 residues long. The V and J ends lost 4 bases and 4 bases respectively, with 17 bases between them. In germline, CDR1 is SGHRS, CDR2 YFSETQ. The CDR3 nucleotides read TGCGCCAGCAGCGGCAATACAGGGCAGGTCTATGGCTACACCTTC. It specifies CASSGNTGQVYGYTF.

With regard to this clonotype: This may stem from a read error, because a much larger clone lies one nucleotide away. This sequence joins TRBV27 and TRBJ2-2; the match to TRBD1 covers 9 bases. The germline V gene has CDR1 MNHEY and CDR2 SMNVEV (reference sequence). The CDR3 consists of 17 residues. CDR3 in amino acids: CASSLDRGETFTEELFF. CDR3 sequence (DNA): TGTGCCAGCAGTTTAGACAGGGGGGAAACCTTCACCGAGGAGCTGTTTTTT.

This clonotype has at least ten counts. This chain links TRBV7-9 with TRBJ1-1, with no clear D. The CDR3 totals 14 residues. Per the germline V gene, CDR1 is SEHNR and CDR2 is FQNEAQ (reference sequence). V was cut by 1 base and J by 3 bases, with 9 bases left in between. CDR3 amino acids: CASSLEVVDTEAFF. The CDR3 coding sequence is TGTGCCAGCAGCTTAGAGGTCGTCGACACTGAAGCTTTCTTT.

This clonotype was picked up many times. The V call is TRBV6-6, the J call TRBJ1-5; D gene unclear. V gave up 0 bases and J gave up 5 bases, with 8 bases separating them. Germline lookup yields CDR1 MNHNY and CDR2 SVGAGI (reference sequence). CDR3 length equals 14 residues. This chain's CDR3 is CASSYSAGDQPQHF. In DNA form, the CDR3 reads TGTGCCAGCAGTTACTCCGCTGGCGATCAGCCCCAGCATTTT.

This clonotype was counted ten times or more. The gene calls are TRBV11-3 and TRBJ1-5; D is perhaps TRBD1 (5 bases). Germline CDR1 is SGHNT and CDR2 is YENEEA. This CDR3 comprises 15 residues. V was shortened by 1 base and J by 2 bases, with 9 bases between the two germline ends. CDR3 residues: CASSLGGYGNQPQHF. The DNA for the CDR3 is TGTGCCAGCAGCTTAGGGGGCTACGGCAATCAGCCCCAGCATTTT.

This clonotype was observed at least ten times. This chain connects TRBV29-1 to TRBJ2-1; 8 positions match TRBD1. CDR1 SQVTM and CDR2 ANQGSEA come from the germline V gene. The CDR3 is 13 amino acids. V dropped 5 bases and J dropped 10; count of bases not matched to a gene: 10. The DNA of the CDR3 is TGCAGCGTTCTCGGACAGGGAACTTACGAGCAGTTCTTC. It is translated as CSVLGQGTYEQFF.

This clonotype was observed a few times. V gene TRBV28 combines with J gene TRBJ2-2; TRBD2 agrees at 9 bases. The trim removed 5 bases at V and 3 bases at J, leaving 7 bases unmatched. Germline-derived CDR1 and CDR2 are MDHEN and SYDVKM. The CDR3 contains 16 residues. CDR3 bases: TGTGCCAGCAGTCCATCGACTAGCGGATACACCGGGGAGCTGTTTTTT. This gives the protein CASSPSTSGYTGELFF.

The rearrangement uses TRBV20-1 and TRBJ2-3; D remains unclear. Per germline, CDR1 DFQATT and CDR2 SNEGSKA (reference sequence). The length of the CDR3 is 13 residues. Trimming left V 5 bases short and J 2 bases short, with 11 bases between. This CDR3 is CSAGSGHTDTQYF. CDR3 sequence (DNA): TGCAGTGCTGGGTCCGGGCACACAGATACGCAGTATTTT.

This clonotype was picked up a small number of times. In DNA form, the CDR3 reads TGCAGCGTTGTGGGACAGGGGGTTCTCTATGGCTACACCTTC. Translation: CSVVGQGVLYGYTF. V is TRBV29-1 and J is TRBJ1-2; 11 positions match TRBD1. The germline CDR1 and CDR2 sequences are SQVTM and ANQGSEA. The CDR3 consists of 14 residues. With V trimmed by 4 bases and J by 4 bases, 5 bases remained unmatched.

This clonotype was picked up a small number of times. The gene calls are TRBV28 and TRBJ2-5; D gene uncertain. V was cut by 2 bases and J by 4 bases, with 5 bases left in between. Germline assignment: CDR1 MDHEN and CDR2 SYDVKM. This CDR3 contains 12 residues. CDR3 sequence: CASSLDIETQYF. CDR3 DNA sequence: TGTGCCAGCAGTTTAGACATAGAGACCCAGTACTTC.

This clonotype is deemed medium-sized. This chain joins TRBV5-1 and TRBJ2-7, with no clear D. This CDR3 is built from 13 residues. Trimming took off 0 bases at V and 2 bases at J, with 6 bases between the two ends. Germline lookup yields CDR1 SGHRS and CDR2 YFSETQ. DNA for the CDR3: TGCGCCAGCAGCTTGGACCCGGCCTACGAGCAGTACGTC. Translated: CASSLDPAYEQYV.

This clonotype showed up just a few times. CDR3 sequence: CASSREDTYYGYTF. CDR3 coding DNA: TGTGCCAGCAGCCGAGAGGACACCTACTATGGCTACACCTTC. This chain connects TRBV14 to TRBJ1-2; possible D gene TRBD1, 5 bases. The CDR3 length is 14 residues. Germline V gene sequence: CDR1 SGHDN, CDR2 FVKESK. Trimming took off 4 bases at V and 3 bases at J, with 12 bases between the two ends.

This clonotype was counted only a few times. CDR3 in amino acids: CASSLRGTYEQYV. In DNA form, the CDR3 reads TGTGCCAGCAGTTTAAGGGGGACCTACGAGCAGTACGTC. The chain couples TRBV28 to TRBJ2-7, with a possible D match to TRBD1 (6 bases). Trimming left V 2 bases short and J 2 bases short, with 7 bases between. The CDR3 is 13 residues long. Germline CDR1 and CDR2: MDHEN and SYDVKM.

The sample holds many counts of this clonotype. V and J are TRBV14 and TRBJ2-7; D is uncertain. In germline, CDR1 is SGHDN, CDR2 FVKESK. This CDR3 comprises 12 residues. The germline V and J ends were trimmed by 4 bases and 6 bases, with 10 bases remaining between them. The CDR3 coding sequence is TGTGCCAGCAGCCTCCCCAACGGCGAGCAGTACTTC. It specifies CASSLPNGEQYF.

A few counts support this clonotype. The V and J genes are TRBV2 and TRBJ1-4, with 8 bases lining up with TRBD1. The CDR3 loop spans 14 amino acids. Germline values: CDR1 SNHLY, CDR2 FYNNEI. J gave up 2 bases and V 5 bases, and 1 base lay outside the gene matches. The DNA for the CDR3 is TGTGCCAGCAGTCGACAGGGGACTAATGAAAAACTGTTTTTT. It specifies CASSRQGTNEKLFF.

This clonotype was seen a handful of times. The genes are TRBV10-3 and TRBJ2-5; D ambiguous. Germline V gives CDR1 ENHRY, CDR2 SYGVKD. Trimming shortened V by 0 bases and J by 5 bases, and 4 bases separated the two germline ends. This CDR3 has 12 amino acids. CDR3 sequence reads: CAISESGETQYF. In DNA, the CDR3 is TGTGCCATCAGTGAGTCGGGGGAGACCCAGTACTTC.

The table lists this clonotype with a few counts. This chain joins TRBV18 and TRBJ1-2, with D possibly being TRBD1 (6 bases). Germline CDR1 and CDR2: KGHSH and LQKENI. V shed 1 base and J shed 4 bases, with 7 bases lying between them. CDR3 length equals 13 residues. This chain's CDR3 is CASSPRTAYGYTF. In DNA, the CDR3 is TGTGCCAGCTCACCACGGACAGCCTATGGCTACACCTTC.

This clonotype is classed as medium-sized. This chain uses TRBV10-1 with TRBJ2-1; 12 nucleotides align to TRBD2. V shed 6 bases and J 4 bases; nucleotides not matched to a gene: 4. This CDR3 is built from 15 residues. Per germline, CDR1 WNHNN and CDR2 SYGVQD (reference sequence). CDR3 protein: CASRTSGSLYNEQFF. In DNA, the CDR3 is TGCGCCAGCAGGACTAGCGGGAGCCTTTACAATGAGCAGTTCTTC.

This clonotype was recorded at least ten times. This sequence joins TRBV10-3 and TRBJ2-1; possibly TRBD2 for D (5 bases). Trimming stripped 3 bases from V and 0 bases from J, with 15 bases between. This CDR3 region has 17 residues. Germline V CDR1 and CDR2: ENHRY, SYGVKD. The CDR3 here is CAISDPSKRDSYNEQFF. The CDR3 DNA is TGTGCCATCAGTGACCCCTCGAAGAGGGACTCCTACAATGAGCAGTTCTTC.

The chain has TRBV12-3 or TRBV12-4 and TRBJ2-5; 7 nucleotides match TRBD2. This CDR3 has 14 residues. Trimming took 8 bases from V and 1 from J; bases not matched to a gene: 7. The CDR3 loop is CASWGRGGQETQYF. The CDR3 nucleotides are TGTGCCAGCTGGGGGAGGGGCGGCCAAGAGACCCAGTACTTC.